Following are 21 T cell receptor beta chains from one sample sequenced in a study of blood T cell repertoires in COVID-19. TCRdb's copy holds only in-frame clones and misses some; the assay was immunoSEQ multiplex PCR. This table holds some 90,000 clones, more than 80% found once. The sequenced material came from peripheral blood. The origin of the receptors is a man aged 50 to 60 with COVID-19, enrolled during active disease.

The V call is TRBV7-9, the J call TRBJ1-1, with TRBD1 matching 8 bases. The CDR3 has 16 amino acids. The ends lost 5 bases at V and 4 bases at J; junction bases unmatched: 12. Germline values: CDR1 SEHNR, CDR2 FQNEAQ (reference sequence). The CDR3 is CASSPTGGQGSTEAFF. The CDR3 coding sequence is TGTGCCAGCAGCCCTACCGGCGGACAGGGAAGCACTGAAGCTTTCTTT.

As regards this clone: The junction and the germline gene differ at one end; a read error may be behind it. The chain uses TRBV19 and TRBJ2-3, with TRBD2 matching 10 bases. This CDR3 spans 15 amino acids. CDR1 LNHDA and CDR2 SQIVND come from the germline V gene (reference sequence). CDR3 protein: CASSIAGGYTDTQYF. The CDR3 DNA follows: TGTGCCAGCAGTATAGCGGGGGGTTATACAGATACGCAGTATTTT.

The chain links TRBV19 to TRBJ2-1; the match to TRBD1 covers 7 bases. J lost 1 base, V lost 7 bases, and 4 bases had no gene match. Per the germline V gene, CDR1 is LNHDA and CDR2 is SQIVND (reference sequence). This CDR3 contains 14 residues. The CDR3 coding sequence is TGTGCCAGTACTAGGGACAGTTCCTACAATGAGCAGTTCTTC. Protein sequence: CASTRDSSYNEQFF.

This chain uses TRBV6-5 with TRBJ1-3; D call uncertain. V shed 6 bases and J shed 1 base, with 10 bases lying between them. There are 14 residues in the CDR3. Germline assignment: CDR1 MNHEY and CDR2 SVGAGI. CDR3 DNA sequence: TGTGCCAGCAGGGGAGGGTCTTCTGGAAACACCATATATTTT. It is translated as CASRGGSSGNTIYF.

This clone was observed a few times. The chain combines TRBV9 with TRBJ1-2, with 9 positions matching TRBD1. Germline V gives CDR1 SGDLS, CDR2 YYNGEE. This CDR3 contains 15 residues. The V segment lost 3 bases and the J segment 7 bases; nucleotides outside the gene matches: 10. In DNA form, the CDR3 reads TGTGCCAGCAGCGCCAACACAGGGGGCTTGGGTGGCTACACCTTC. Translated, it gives CASSANTGGLGGYTF.

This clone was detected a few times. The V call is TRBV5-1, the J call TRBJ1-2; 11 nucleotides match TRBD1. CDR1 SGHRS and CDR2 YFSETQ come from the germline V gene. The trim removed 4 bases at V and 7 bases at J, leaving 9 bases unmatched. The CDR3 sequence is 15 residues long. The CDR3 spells CASSPGSGQGAGYTF. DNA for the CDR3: TGCGCCAGCAGCCCCGGGAGCGGACAGGGGGCTGGCTACACCTTC.

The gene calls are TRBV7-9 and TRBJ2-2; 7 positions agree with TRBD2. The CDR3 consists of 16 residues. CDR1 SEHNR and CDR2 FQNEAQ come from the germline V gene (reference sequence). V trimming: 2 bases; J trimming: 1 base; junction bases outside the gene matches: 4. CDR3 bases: TGTGCCAGCAGCTTATGGGCTAGCGGGAACACCGGGGAGCTGTTTTTT. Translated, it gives CASSLWASGNTGELFF. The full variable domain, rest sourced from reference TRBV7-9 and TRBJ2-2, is DTGVSQNPRHKITKRGQNVTFRCDPISEHNRLYWYRQTLGQGPEFLTYFQNEAQLEKSRLLSDRFSAERPKGSFSTLEIQRTEQGDSAMYLCASSLWASGNTGELFFGEGSRLTVL.

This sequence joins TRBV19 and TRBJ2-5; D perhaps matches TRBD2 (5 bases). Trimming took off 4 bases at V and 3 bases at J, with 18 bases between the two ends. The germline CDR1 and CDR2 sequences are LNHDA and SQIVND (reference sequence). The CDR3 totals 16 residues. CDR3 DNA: TGTGCCAGTAGTACCCTAGGACGTCGGGGTGAAGAGACCCAGTACTTC. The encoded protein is CASSTLGRRGEETQYF.

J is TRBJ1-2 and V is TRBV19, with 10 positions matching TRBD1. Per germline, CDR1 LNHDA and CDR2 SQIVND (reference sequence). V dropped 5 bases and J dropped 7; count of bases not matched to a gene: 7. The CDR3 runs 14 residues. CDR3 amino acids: CASSAGQGWAGYTF. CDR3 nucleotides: TGTGCCAGTAGTGCGGGACAGGGGTGGGCTGGCTACACCTTC.

CDR3 region: CASSERTGGNSPLHF. For the CDR3, the DNA is TGTGCCAGCAGCGAACGGACAGGGGGGAATTCACCCCTCCACTTT. The V and J genes are TRBV7-9 and TRBJ1-6, with 10 bases fitting TRBD1. The CDR3 extends over 15 amino acids. Germline loops: CDR1 SEHNR, CDR2 FQNEAQ (reference sequence). V was clipped by 5 bases and J by 7 bases; unmatched bases: 5.

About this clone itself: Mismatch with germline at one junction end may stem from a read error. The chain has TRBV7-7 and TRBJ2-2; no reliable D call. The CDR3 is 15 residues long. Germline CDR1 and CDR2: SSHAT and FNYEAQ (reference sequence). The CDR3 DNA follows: TGTGCTAGCAGCTTAGGAGCCCTAAACACCGGGGAGCTGTTTTTT. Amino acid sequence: CASSLGALNTGELFF.

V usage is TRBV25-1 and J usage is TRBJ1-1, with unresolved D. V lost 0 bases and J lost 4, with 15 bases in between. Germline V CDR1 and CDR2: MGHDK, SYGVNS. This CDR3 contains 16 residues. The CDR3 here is CASSEYLPSLSTEAFF. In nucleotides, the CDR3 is TGTGCCAGCAGTGAATATCTTCCGTCCTTGAGCACTGAAGCTTTCTTT.

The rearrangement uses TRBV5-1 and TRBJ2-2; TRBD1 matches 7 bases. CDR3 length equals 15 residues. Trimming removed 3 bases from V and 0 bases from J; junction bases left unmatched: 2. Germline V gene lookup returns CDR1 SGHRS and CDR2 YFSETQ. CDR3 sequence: CASSWGQTNTGELFF. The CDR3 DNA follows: TGCGCCAGCAGCTGGGGACAGACGAACACCGGGGAGCTGTTTTTT.

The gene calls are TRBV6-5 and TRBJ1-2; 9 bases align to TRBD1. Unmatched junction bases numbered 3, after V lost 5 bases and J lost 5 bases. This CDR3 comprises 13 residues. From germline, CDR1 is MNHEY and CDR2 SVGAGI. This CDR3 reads CASSTGQGYGYTF. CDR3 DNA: TGTGCCAGCAGTACGGGACAGGGTTATGGCTACACCTTC.

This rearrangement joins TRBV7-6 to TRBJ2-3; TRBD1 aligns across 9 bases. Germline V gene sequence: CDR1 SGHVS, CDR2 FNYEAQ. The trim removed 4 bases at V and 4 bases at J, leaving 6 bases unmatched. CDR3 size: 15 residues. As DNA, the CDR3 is TGTGCCAGCAGCTGGGGACAGGGTCATGCAGATACGCAGTATTTT. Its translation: CASSWGQGHADTQYF.

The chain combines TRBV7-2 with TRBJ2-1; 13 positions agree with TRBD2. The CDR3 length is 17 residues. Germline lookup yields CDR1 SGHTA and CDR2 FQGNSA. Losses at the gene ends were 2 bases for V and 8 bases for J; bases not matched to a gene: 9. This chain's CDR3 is CASSLTSGGAPSHEQFF. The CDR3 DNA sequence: TGTGCCAGCAGCTTAACTAGCGGGGGGGCCCCCTCCCATGAGCAGTTCTTC.

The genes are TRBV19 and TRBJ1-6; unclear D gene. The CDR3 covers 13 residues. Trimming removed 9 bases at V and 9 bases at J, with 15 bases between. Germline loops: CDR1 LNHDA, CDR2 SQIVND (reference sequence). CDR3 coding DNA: TGTGCCAGCTCGGTCGGAAGAGGTTCACCCCTCCACTTT. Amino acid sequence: CASSVGRGSPLHF. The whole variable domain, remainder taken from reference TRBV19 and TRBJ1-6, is DGGITQSPKYLFRKEGQNVTLSCEQNLNHDAMYWYRQDPGQGLRLIYYSQIVNDFQKGDIAEGYSVSREKKESFPLTVTSAQKNPTAFYLCASSVGRGSPLHFGNGTRLTVT.

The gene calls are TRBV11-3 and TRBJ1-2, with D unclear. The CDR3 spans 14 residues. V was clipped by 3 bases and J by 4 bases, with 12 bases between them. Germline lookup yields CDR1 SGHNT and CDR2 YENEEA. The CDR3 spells CASSFEHLGYGYTF. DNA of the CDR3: TGTGCCAGCAGCTTTGAACACCTTGGCTATGGCTACACCTTC. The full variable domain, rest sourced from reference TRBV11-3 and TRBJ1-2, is EAGVVQSPRYKIIEKKQPVAFWCNPISGHNTLYWYLQNLGQGPELLIRYENEEAVDDSQLPKDRFSAERLKGVDSTLKIQPAELGDSAVYLCASSFEHLGYGYTFGSGTRLTVV.

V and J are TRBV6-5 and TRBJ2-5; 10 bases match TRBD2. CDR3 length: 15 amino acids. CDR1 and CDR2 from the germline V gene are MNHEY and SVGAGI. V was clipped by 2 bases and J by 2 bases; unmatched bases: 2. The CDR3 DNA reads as TGTGCCAGCAGTTACCCTAGCGGGGGACAAGAGACCCAGTACTTC. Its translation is CASSYPSGGQETQYF.

Here the CDR3 reads CASSSLRDRHEQYF. CDR3 nucleotides: TGTGCCAGCAGCTCCCTGCGGGACAGACACGAGCAGTACTTC. The V and J genes are TRBV7-9 and TRBJ2-7, with D possibly being TRBD1 (7 bases). The CDR3 has 14 residues. The V and J ends lost 4 bases and 5 bases respectively, with 15 bases between them. Germline values: CDR1 SEHNR, CDR2 FQNEAQ (reference sequence).

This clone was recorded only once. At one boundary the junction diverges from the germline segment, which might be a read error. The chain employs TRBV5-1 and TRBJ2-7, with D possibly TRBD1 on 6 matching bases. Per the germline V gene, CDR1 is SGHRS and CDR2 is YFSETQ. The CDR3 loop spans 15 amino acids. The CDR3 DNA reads TGCGCCAGCAGCTTGGGGACAGTAGGGTCCTCCGAGCAGTACTTC. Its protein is CASSLGTVGSSEQYF.